This TCR beta chain emerged from a study of T-cell memory formation after mild COVID-19. One entry per CDR3 protein, called by TCRdb with MiXCR from the 5' RACE reads. The data contain roughly 170,000 distinct CDR3 sequences, less than 20% of them seen just once; the ten biggest clones take up roughly 3.8%. Study outcomes and limitations: Those CD4+ clones that contracted were mainly in CM and EM (CD8+ ones in EMRA).

In regard to this clonotype: The antigen is not known.

The CDR3 consists of 14 residues. Between the trimmed V and J ends, which lost 2 bases and 5 bases, there was a span of 13 bases. Germline values: CDR1 KGHSH, CDR2 LQKENI. This TCR was sampled from a man younger than 30 who had mild COVID-19 (a few samples of this study predate the infection). Cell type and time point are not known. The sequenced sample consisted of PBMCs or a T cell subset sorted from them (not recorded which). J is TRBJ2-7 and V is TRBV18; D could derive from TRBD1 or TRBD2 (5 bases each). The CDR3 region is CASSPRDGHHEQYF. The CDR3 region has the DNA TGTGCCAGCTCACCAAGGGACGGCCACCACGAGCAGTACTTC. The full variable domain, in which reference TRBV18 and TRBJ2-7 provide the parts outside the CDR3, is NAGVMQNPRHLVRRRGQEARLRCSPMKGHSHVYWYRQLPEEGLKFMVYLQKENIIDESGMPKERFSAEFPKEGPSILRIQQVVRGDSAAYFCASSPRDGHHEQYFGPGTRLTVT.